The clone carrying this T cell receptor (beta chain) came up once. The sample belongs to a study of OX40 agonist ivuxolimab in advanced cancers. Data came from immunoSEQ multiplex PCR; TCRdb stores just in-frame clones and leaves some out. Among some 15,000 clones listed, around 79% were seen once. V lost 3 bases, J lost 2 bases, and 3 bases stayed unmatched. The CDR3 is 16 residues long. Germline CDR1 and CDR2: MGHDK and SYGVNS. The TCR sequence derives from an adult with an advanced solid tumor such as melanoma, head and neck, liver or kidney cancer. This sample comprised CD4+ or CD8+ T cells sorted from blood, obtained in a trial of the OX40 agonist ivuxolimab. The V and J genes are TRBV25-1 and TRBJ2-1, with TRBD2 matching over 11 bases. The CDR3 DNA follows: TGTGCCAGCAGTGAGGAGACTAGCGGGACCTACAATGAGCAGTTCTTC. Protein sequence: CASSEETSGTYNEQFF.